The 3 T cell receptor beta chains in this list originate from one sample, sequenced in a study of kidney transplant recipient with SARS-CoV-2 infection. In TCRdb, the reads were re-called with MiXCR into one record per CDR3 protein. The data contain under 250,000 distinct CDR3 sequences, 29% of them singletons. Material: a blood sample, obtained at baseline and on roughly day 110 from a kidney transplant recipient. These receptors were collected from a male patient in his thirties who had COVID-19 and was a kidney transplant recipient. These T cells may partly come from the graft donor.

This clonotype was counted ten times or more. V usage is TRBV11-2 and J usage is TRBJ2-1; D possibly matches TRBD1 or TRBD2 (6 bases each). CDR3 length: 15 residues. Germline V lookup: CDR1 SGHAT, CDR2 FQNNGV. V lost 5 bases, J lost 8 bases, and 19 bases lay in between. Written as DNA, the CDR3 is TGTGCCAGCAGCAGGTCCTCGGGGGCAGTCGATGAGCAGTTCTTC. Amino acid sequence: CASSRSSGAVDEQFF. Supplemented by reference TRBV11-2 and TRBJ2-1, the full variable domain reads EAGVAQSPRYKIIEKRQSVAFWCNPISGHATLYWYQQILGQGPKLLIQFQNNGVVDDSQLPKDRFSAERLKGVDSTLKIQPAKLEDSAVYLCASSRSSGAVDEQFFGPGTRLTVL.

The chain links TRBV3-1 to TRBJ2-3; the match to TRBD2 covers 11 bases. This CDR3 contains 16 residues. V gave up 4 bases and J gave up 4 bases; unmatched junction bases: 7. Per germline, CDR1 LGHDT and CDR2 YNNKEL (reference sequence). The chain's CDR3 is CASSPSTSGIADTQYF. The CDR3 DNA is TGTGCCAGCAGCCCGTCGACTAGCGGGATCGCAGATACGCAGTATTTT.

This clonotype has at least ten counts. The chain combines TRBV28 with TRBJ2-3, with D unclear. The V end lost 1 base, the J end lost 3 bases, and 17 bases lay between the germline ends. This CDR3 is 17 amino acids long. Germline V gene sequence: CDR1 MDHEN, CDR2 SYDVKM. The DNA for the CDR3 is TGTGCCAGCAGTTTATCGGCGACCCCGGCCGGGACAGATACGCAGTATTTT. Protein: CASSLSATPAGTDTQYF.